The 10 T cell receptor beta chains in this list originate from one sample, sequenced in a study of T cells expressing NK-cell markers. TCRdb reprocessed the 5' RACE reads and reports one entry per CDR3 protein, with no DNA. In all, the sample yields about 400,000 distinct CDR3 sequences. Sample: blood T cells: a sorted CD56 or NKG2C T cell subset, CD4+ or CD8+ T cells, or bulk PBMC T cells (not recorded which). The receptor source for this set is a woman aged 45-60 years in good health.

The rearrangement uses TRBV6-5 and TRBJ2-1. This CDR3 spans 15 amino acids. The germline gives CDR1 MNHEY, CDR2 SVGAGI. CDR3 sequence reads: CASSYSGRAYNEQFF.

The chain has TRBV21-1 and TRBJ2-5; TCRdb proposes TRBD1, but this gene call is untestable without DNA. TRBV21-1 is deemed a pseudogene. The CDR3 contains 12 residues. The CDR3 here is CAVGQGHGTQYF.

The chain has TRBV5-6 and TRBJ2-5; TCRdb's D call of TRBD1 is untestable without DNA. The CDR3 extends over 16 amino acids. In germline, CDR1 is SGHDT, CDR2 YYEEEE. CDR3 sequence: CASSLYTRGEGETQYF. Full variable domain (missing parts from reference TRBV5-6 and TRBJ2-5): DAGVTQSPTHLIKTRGQQVTLRCSPKSGHDTVSWYQQALGQGPQFIFQYYEEEERQRGNFPDRFSGHQFPNYSSELNVNALLLGDSALYLCASSLYTRGEGETQYFGPGTRLLVL.

The CDR3 reads CATSDQGLRSSYNEQFF. The rearrangement joins TRBV24-1 to TRBJ2-1; TCRdb's D call, TRBD2, is unchecked because there is no DNA. The CDR3 length is 17 residues. Germline V gene data show CDR1 as KGHDR and CDR2 as SFDVKD.

The chain uses TRBV24-1 and TRBJ1-2. Germline-derived CDR1 and CDR2 are KGHDR and SFDVKD. CDR3 length: 13 residues. CDR3 sequence reads: CATSSRRSYGYTF.

This rearrangement joins TRBV5-1 to TRBJ1-1. This CDR3 has 16 residues. Germline CDR1 and CDR2: SGHRS and YFSETQ. CDR3 region: CASSSGSGDRRPEAFF.

V is TRBV4-1 and J is TRBJ2-2. In germline, CDR1 is MGHRA, CDR2 YSYEKL. The CDR3 extends over 14 amino acids. This CDR3 is CASRTFNHTGELFF.

The CDR3 region is CASSLGTGVFESNQPQHF. This chain joins TRBV11-2 and TRBJ1-5; TCRdb reports TRBD1, a call that lacks DNA to check it against. This CDR3 has 18 amino acids. Germline assignment: CDR1 SGHAT and CDR2 FQNNGV.

The gene calls are TRBV7-9 and TRBJ2-5; TCRdb indicates TRBD1, and absent DNA this call remains unverified. The CDR3 loop spans 16 amino acids. CDR1 and CDR2 (germline): SEHNR, FQNEAQ (reference sequence). Here the CDR3 reads CASSLGQGPTVETQYF.

V gene TRBV20-1 combines with J gene TRBJ2-5; absent DNA, TCRdb's TRBD2 call cannot be checked. Per germline, CDR1 DFQATT and CDR2 SNEGSKA (reference sequence). This CDR3 contains 17 residues. CDR3 sequence: CSARDLLAGGPRETQYF.